The rows below give T cell receptor beta chains drawn from one sample of a study of control samples from healthy donors and cancer patients. The assay was immunoSEQ multiplex PCR, and TCRdb's table has in-frame clones only and misses some. The data hold 150,000 or so clones, with approximately 90% observed a single time. What was sequenced was blood. These receptors all stem from a man younger than 45 in good health. The CDR3 runs from the conserved cysteine through the conserved F or W. Fields, in order: D gene, J gene, V gene, clone size, CDR3 protein, CDR3 DNA. The D gene is left open where the match is weak. A clone size is listed for some rows: how often the clone was seen (once, few, many), or a class if it is expanded.

TRBD1 TRBJ1-2 TRBV6-1 - CASSETWTGQGGYTF TGTGCCAGCAGTGAAACTTGGACAGGGCAGGGAGGCTACACCTTC
TRBD2 TRBJ2-7 TRBV4-3 - CASSQEAGGGGEQYF TGCGCCAGCAGCCAAGAAGCGGGAGGGGGTGGCGAGCAGTACTTC
- TRBJ1-2 TRBV6-1 - CASSEALSNYGYTF TGTGCCAGCAGTGAAGCGCTGTCTAACTATGGCTACACCTTC
TRBD1 TRBJ1-5 TRBV2 - CAGNRGPDQPQHF TGTGCCGGCAACAGGGGTCCCGATCAGCCCCAGCATTTT
- TRBJ2-7 TRBV7-2 - CASTQQGSSYEQYF TGTGCCAGCACCCAGCAGGGAAGCTCCTACGAGCAGTACTTC
- TRBJ2-2 TRBV6-5 - CASSRDSHTGELFF TGTGCCAGCAGTCGGGACTCCCACACCGGGGAGCTGTTTTTT
- TRBJ1-5 TRBV12-3/TRBV12-4 - CASTPGRGQPQHF TGTGCCAGCACCCCAGGGAGGGGCCAGCCCCAGCATTTT
- TRBJ1-2 TRBV5-5 - CASSLSELRNYGYTF TGTGCCAGCAGCTTGAGCGAGCTCCGTAACTATGGCTACACCTTC
- TRBJ2-5 TRBV2 - CASKLGGKVGETQYF TGTGCCAGCAAATTAGGAGGGAAGGTCGGGGAGACCCAGTACTTC
- TRBJ1-1 TRBV6-2/TRBV6-3 - CASSLRTYNTEAFF TGTGCCAGCAGTTTAAGAACCTACAACACTGAAGCTTTCTTT
TRBD1 TRBJ1-5 TRBV3-1/TRBV3-2 - CASSHGTGGAYSNQPQHF TGTGCCAGCAGCCATGGGACAGGGGGCGCATATAGCAATCAGCCCCAGCATTTT
- TRBJ2-7 TRBV18 - CASSPPGNTDEQYF TGTGCCAGCTCACCACCAGGGAATACCGACGAGCAGTACTTC
TRBD2 TRBJ2-1 TRBV13 - CASSRGAGLPLSYNEQFF TGTGCCAGCAGCCGAGGAGCGGGACTACCCTTGTCCTACAATGAGCAGTTCTTC
- TRBJ2-3 TRBV27 once CASSPQPRTDTQYF TGTGCCAGCAGTCCTCAACCCCGCACAGATACGCAGTATTTT
- TRBJ1-3 TRBV4-1 - CASSPLDLRNTIYF TGCGCCAGCAGCCCCCTCGATCTTAGGAACACCATATATTTT
- TRBJ2-2 TRBV7-6 - CASSPPVGGAGGELFF TGTGCCAGCAGCCCACCCGTCGGGGGCGCCGGCGGGGAGCTGTTTTTT
- TRBJ1-2 TRBV3-1/TRBV3-2 - CASSQDNNNYGYTF TGTGCCAGCAGCCAAGATAACAATAACTATGGCTACACCTTC
- TRBJ2-1 TRBV6-2/TRBV6-3 - CASSPDRGDSSYNEQFF TGTGCCAGCAGTCCCGACCGGGGAGATAGCTCCTACAATGAGCAGTTCTTC
- TRBJ1-5 TRBV24-1 - CATSDTRNQPQHF TGTGCCACCAGTGATACTAGGAATCAGCCCCAGCATTTT
- TRBJ2-7 TRBV3-1/TRBV3-2 - CASSQPPGGTSSEQYF TGTGCCAGCAGCCAACCGCCCGGGGGGACATCAAGCGAGCAGTACTTC
- TRBJ2-7 TRBV6-5 - CASRINGHYEQYF TGTGCCAGCAGGATAAACGGGCACTACGAGCAGTACTTC
- TRBJ1-3 TRBV7-2 - CASSWGRSSGNTIYF TGTGCCAGCAGCTGGGGAAGGAGCTCTGGAAACACCATATATTTT
- TRBJ2-7 TRBV5-1 - CASSLTGTLPYEQYF TGCGCCAGCAGCTTGACCGGGACCCTCCCCTACGAGCAGTACTTC
- TRBJ2-5 TRBV20-1 - CSARLKETQYF TGCAGTGCTAGGTTGAAAGAGACCCAGTACTTC
- TRBJ2-7 TRBV5-4 - CASSKAAARPREQYF TGTGCCAGCAGCAAGGCGGCTGCCCGCCCGAGGGAGCAGTACTTC
TRBD1 TRBJ1-2 TRBV18 - CASSPRDSGYTF TGTGCCAGCTCACCAAGGGACAGTGGCTACACCTTC
TRBD2 TRBJ2-1 TRBV6-5 - CASRRPTPAGSEQFF TGTGCCAGCAGGAGACCGACCCCAGCGGGGAGTGAGCAGTTCTTC
- TRBJ1-1 TRBV7-2 - CASSWGSLWRTTEAFF TGTGCCAGCAGCTGGGGTTCCTTGTGGAGGACGACTGAAGCTTTCTTT
TRBD2 TRBJ2-1 TRBV6-6 - CASTIRGLAGTEQFF TGTGCCAGCACCATCAGAGGACTAGCGGGAACCGAGCAGTTCTTC
TRBD1 TRBJ2-7 TRBV6-5 - CASSPGTGRLEQYF TGTGCCAGCAGTCCCGGGACAGGACGACTCGAGCAGTACTTC
TRBD1 TRBJ2-1 TRBV30 - CAWNRGQRNEQFF TGTGCCTGGAACAGGGGGCAGAGGAATGAGCAGTTCTTC
- TRBJ2-2 TRBV2 - CASSEGTLTGELFF TGTGCCAGCAGTGAAGGAACACTCACCGGGGAGCTGTTTTTT
TRBD2 TRBJ2-7 TRBV10-3 - CASRGTSGYEQYF TGTGCCAGCAGGGGGACTAGCGGCTACGAGCAGTACTTC
- TRBJ1-5 TRBV7-8 - CASSLAEKGGQPQHF TGTGCCAGCAGCTTAGCGGAAAAGGGTGGTCAGCCCCAGCATTTT
- TRBJ1-2 TRBV19 - CASSNMLIGYTF TGTGCCAGTAGTAACATGTTGATTGGCTACACCTTC
TRBD1 TRBJ1-5 TRBV5-1 - CASSPRSPGQGFPEPQHF TGCGCCAGCAGCCCACGATCTCCGGGACAGGGCTTCCCAGAGCCCCAGCATTTT
TRBD1 TRBJ1-5 TRBV6-5 - CASSSGQGVRQPQHF TGTGCCAGCAGCAGTGGACAGGGAGTACGTCAGCCCCAGCATTTT
- TRBJ2-5 TRBV5-8 - CASSFYSEETQYF TGTGCCAGCAGCTTTTACAGTGAAGAGACCCAGTACTTC
TRBD1 TRBJ1-1 TRBV5-1 - CASSSVGTVSEAFF TGCGCCAGCAGCTCTGTCGGGACAGTATCTGAAGCTTTCTTT